The rows below give T cell receptor beta chains drawn from one sample of a study of post-analysis software for immune sequencing data. TCRdb called the PCR reads again in MiXCR, with one record for every CDR3 protein. The sample contains some 260,000 distinct CDR3 sequences, around 34% of which appear only once. The specimen was blood. Receptors originate from a girl aged 10 to 17 with multiple sclerosis. Each CDR3 is given with its conserved first and last residue. D genes are given only for firm matches. The size of a clone is reported for some rows only, either as once, few or many, or as a class for expanded clones.

TRBV10-1	TRBD1	TRBJ2-2	-	CASSDPVSRTGAAGELFF	TGCGCCAGCAGTGATCCGGTTTCAAGGACAGGGGCGGCTGGGGAGCTGTTTTTT
TRBV7-9	-	TRBJ1-1	many	CASSLVASEAFF	TGTGCCAGCAGCTTAGTAGCTTCTGAAGCTTTCTTT
TRBV20-1	-	TRBJ2-5	many	CSARSTLPGGPQETQYF	TGCAGTGCTAGATCCACCCTTCCGGGGGGCCCCCAAGAGACCCAGTACTTC
TRBV10-2	TRBD2	TRBJ2-2	-	CASGERESPGELFF	TGCGCCAGCGGAGAGCGGGAGTCGCCCGGGGAGCTGTTTTTT
TRBV20-1	-	TRBJ2-7	-	CSARDVSYEQYF	TGCAGTGCTAGGGACGTCTCCTACGAGCAGTACTTC
TRBV20-1	TRBD1	TRBJ1-1	-	CSAPQGASGAFF	TGCAGTGCGCCTCAGGGGGCATCTGGGGCTTTCTTT
TRBV7-9	-	TRBJ2-3	few	CASGGPGTDTQYF	TGTGCCAGCGGAGGGCCGGGCACAGATACGCAGTATTTT
TRBV28	-	TRBJ1-4	-	CASSRGREFGEKLFF	TGTGCCAGCAGTCGGGGCCGAGAATTTGGTGAAAAACTGTTTTTT
TRBV14	TRBD1	TRBJ1-2	few	CASSQDYGTGGASGYTF	TGTGCCAGCAGCCAAGATTATGGGACAGGGGGCGCGAGTGGCTACACCTTC
TRBV12-3/TRBV12-4	-	TRBJ1-1	many	CASSSLLVGGTEAFF	TGTGCCAGCAGTTCCCTCCTGGTAGGAGGCACTGAAGCTTTCTTT
TRBV11-2	-	TRBJ2-7	-	CASSLDIGYEQYF	TGTGCCAGCAGCTTAGATATTGGCTACGAGCAGTACTTC
TRBV15	-	TRBJ1-1	many	CATSRDRGAMNTEAFF	TGTGCCACCAGCAGAGATCGGGGAGCCATGAACACTGAAGCTTTCTTT
TRBV6-1	-	TRBJ2-6	-	CANTRFGANVLTF	TGTGCCAACACCCGATTCGGAGCCAACGTCCTGACTTTC
TRBV20-1	TRBD2	TRBJ2-5	-	CSATVAGGLVQTQYF	TGCAGTGCTACCGTAGCGGGAGGGCTGGTCCAGACCCAGTACTTC